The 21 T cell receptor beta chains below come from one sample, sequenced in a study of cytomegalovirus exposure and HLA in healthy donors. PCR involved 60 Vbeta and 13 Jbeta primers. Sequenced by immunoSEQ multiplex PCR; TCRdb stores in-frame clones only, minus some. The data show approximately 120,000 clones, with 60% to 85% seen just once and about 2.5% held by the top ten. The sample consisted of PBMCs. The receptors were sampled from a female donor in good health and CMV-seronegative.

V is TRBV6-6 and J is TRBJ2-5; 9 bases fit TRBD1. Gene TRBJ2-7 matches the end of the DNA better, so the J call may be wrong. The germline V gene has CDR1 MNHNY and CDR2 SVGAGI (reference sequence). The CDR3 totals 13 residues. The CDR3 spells CASSATGQGEQYF. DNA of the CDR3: TGTGCCAGCAGTGCCACGGGACAGGGCGAGCAGTACTTC.

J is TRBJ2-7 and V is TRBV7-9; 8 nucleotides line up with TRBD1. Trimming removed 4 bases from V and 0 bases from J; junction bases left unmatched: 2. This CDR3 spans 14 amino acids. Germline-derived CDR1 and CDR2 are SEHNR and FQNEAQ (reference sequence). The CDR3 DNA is TGTGCCAGCAGCTCAGGACAGGGCTCCTACGAGCAGTACTTC. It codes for CASSSGQGSYEQYF.

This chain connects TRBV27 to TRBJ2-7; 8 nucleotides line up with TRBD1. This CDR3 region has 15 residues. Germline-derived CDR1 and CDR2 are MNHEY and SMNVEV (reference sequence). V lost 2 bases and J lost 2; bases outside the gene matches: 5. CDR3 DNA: TGTGCCAGCAGTTTACAGGGGGCGGACCCCTACGAGCAGTACTTC. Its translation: CASSLQGADPYEQYF.

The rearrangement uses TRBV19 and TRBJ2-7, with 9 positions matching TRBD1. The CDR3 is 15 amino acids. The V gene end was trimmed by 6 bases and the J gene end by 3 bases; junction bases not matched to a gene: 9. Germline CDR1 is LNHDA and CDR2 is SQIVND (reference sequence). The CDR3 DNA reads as TGTGCCAGTAGCCCCGGGACAGGGAGAAGCTACGAGCAGTACTTC. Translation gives CASSPGTGRSYEQYF.

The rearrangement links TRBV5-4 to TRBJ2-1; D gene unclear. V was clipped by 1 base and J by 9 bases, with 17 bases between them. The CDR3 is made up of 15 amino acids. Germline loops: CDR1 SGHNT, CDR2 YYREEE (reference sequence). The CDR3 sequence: CASSLFGSGYGEQFF. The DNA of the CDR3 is TGTGCCAGCAGCTTGTTCGGGTCCGGGTACGGTGAGCAGTTCTTC.

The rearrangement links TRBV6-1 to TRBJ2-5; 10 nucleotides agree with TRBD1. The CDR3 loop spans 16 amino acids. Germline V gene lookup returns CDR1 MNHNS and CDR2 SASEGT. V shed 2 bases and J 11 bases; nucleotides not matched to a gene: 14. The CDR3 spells CASSERGWGQGNEQYF. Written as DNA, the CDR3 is TGTGCCAGCAGTGAAAGGGGTTGGGGACAGGGGAATGAGCAGTACTTC.

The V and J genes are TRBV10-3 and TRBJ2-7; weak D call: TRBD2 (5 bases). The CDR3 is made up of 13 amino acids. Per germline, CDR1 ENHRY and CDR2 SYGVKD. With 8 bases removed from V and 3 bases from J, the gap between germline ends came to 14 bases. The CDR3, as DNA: TGTGCCATCTTGGCCGACGGGAACTACGAGCAGTACTTC. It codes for CAILADGNYEQYF.

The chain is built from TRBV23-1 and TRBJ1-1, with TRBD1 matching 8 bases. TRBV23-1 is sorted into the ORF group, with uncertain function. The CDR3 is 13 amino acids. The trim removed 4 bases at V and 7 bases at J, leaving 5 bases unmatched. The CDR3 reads CASSLRTGCEAFF. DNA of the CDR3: TGCGCCAGCAGTCTGAGGACAGGGTGTGAAGCTTTCTTT.

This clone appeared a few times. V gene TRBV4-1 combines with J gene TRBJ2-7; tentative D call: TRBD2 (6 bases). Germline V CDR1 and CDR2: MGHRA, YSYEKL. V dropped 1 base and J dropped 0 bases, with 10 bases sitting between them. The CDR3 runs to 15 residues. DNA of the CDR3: TGCGCCAGCAGCCAAGGGGACTCGAGCTCCTACGAGCAGTACTTC. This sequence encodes CASSQGDSSSYEQYF.

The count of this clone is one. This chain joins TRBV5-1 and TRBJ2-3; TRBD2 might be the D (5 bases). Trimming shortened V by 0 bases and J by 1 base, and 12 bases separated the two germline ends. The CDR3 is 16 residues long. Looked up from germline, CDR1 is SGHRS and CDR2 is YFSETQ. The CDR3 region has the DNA TGCGCCAGCAGCTTGGAGGACTCCAGTGGCACAGATACGCAGTATTTT. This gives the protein CASSLEDSSGTDTQYF.

Here the CDR3 DNA reads TGTGCCAGCGAAATTGGGGCCAGGGGGCGGGACACTGAAGCTTTCTTT. Amino acid sequence: CASEIGARGRDTEAFF. This sequence joins TRBV5-5 and TRBJ1-1; 8 bases agree with TRBD1. With 7 bases clipped from V and 3 bases from J, the junction kept 14 bases outside the gene matches. Per germline, CDR1 SGHKS and CDR2 YYEKEE (reference sequence). The CDR3 totals 16 residues.

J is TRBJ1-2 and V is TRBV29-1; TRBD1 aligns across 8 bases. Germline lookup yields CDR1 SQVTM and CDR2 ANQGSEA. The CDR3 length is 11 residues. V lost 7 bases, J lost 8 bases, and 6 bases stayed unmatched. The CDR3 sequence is CSAGDRKGYTF. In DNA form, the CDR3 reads TGCAGCGCCGGGGACAGGAAGGGCTACACCTTC.

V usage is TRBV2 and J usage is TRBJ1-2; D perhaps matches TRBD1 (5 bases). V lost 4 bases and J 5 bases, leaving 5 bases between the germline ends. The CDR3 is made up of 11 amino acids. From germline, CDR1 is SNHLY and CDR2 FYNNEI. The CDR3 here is CASSGQYGYTF. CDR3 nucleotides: TGTGCCAGCAGTGGACAGTATGGCTACACCTTC.

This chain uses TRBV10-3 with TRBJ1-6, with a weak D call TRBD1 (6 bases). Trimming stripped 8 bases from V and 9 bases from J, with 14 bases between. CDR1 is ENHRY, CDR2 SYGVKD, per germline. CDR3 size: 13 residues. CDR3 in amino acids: CAIGAGTPSPLHF. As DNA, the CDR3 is TGTGCCATCGGCGCCGGGACACCTTCACCCCTCCACTTT.

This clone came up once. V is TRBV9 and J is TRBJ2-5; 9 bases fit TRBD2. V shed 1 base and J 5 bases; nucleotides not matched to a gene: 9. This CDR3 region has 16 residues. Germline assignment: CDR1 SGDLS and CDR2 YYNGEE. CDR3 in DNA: TGTGCCAGCAGCGTATTTGGGCGGGGGGGCCAGGAGACCCAGTACTTC. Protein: CASSVFGRGGQETQYF.

The CDR3 bases are TGTGCCAGTAGACACAGGCAGAGGAATTCACCCCTCCACTTT. Translation: CASRHRQRNSPLHF. The chain has TRBV19 and TRBJ1-6; possible D gene TRBD1, 5 bases. V was pared by 6 bases and J by 7 bases, with 13 bases between. Germline V gene sequence: CDR1 LNHDA, CDR2 SQIVND (reference sequence). The CDR3 runs 14 residues.

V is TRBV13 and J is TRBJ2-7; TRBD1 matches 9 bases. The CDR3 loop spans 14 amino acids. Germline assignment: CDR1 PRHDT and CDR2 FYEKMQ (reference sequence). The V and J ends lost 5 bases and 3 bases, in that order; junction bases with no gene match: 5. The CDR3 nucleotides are TGTGCCAGCAGCACCGGGACAGGGCGCTACGAGCAGTACTTC. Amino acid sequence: CASSTGTGRYEQYF.

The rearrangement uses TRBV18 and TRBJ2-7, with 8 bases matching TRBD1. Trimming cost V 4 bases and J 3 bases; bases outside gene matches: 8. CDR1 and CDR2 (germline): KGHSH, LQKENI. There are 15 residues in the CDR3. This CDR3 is CASSRGQGPSYEQYF. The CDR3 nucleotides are TGTGCCAGCTCACGAGGACAGGGTCCAAGCTACGAGCAGTACTTC.

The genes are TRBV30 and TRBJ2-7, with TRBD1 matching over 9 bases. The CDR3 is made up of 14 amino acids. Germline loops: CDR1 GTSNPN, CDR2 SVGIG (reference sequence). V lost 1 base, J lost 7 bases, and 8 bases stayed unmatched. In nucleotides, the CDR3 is TGTGCCTGGAGTGGACCGGGACAGGGAGGGGAGCAGTACTTC. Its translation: CAWSGPGQGGEQYF.

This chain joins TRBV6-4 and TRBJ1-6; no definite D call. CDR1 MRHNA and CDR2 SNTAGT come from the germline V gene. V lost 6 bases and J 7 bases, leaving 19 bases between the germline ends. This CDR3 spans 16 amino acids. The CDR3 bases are TGTGCCAGCAGCGAGTCTCCGGGTCCACCCAATTCACCCCTCCACTTT. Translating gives CASSESPGPPNSPLHF.

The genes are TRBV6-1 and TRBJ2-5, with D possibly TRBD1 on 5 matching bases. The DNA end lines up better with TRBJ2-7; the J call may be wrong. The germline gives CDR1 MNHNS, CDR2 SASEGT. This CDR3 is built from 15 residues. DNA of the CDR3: TGTGCCAGCAGTGAAGGGGCAGGGCTCTCCTACGAGCAGTACTTC. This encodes CASSEGAGLSYEQYF.